The 10 T cell receptor beta chains in this list originate from one sample, sequenced in a study of early T cells in non-severe SARS-CoV-2 infection. TCRdb reprocessed the 5' RACE reads with MiXCR, giving one entry per CDR3 protein. The data hold roughly 100,000 distinct CDR3 sequences, with roughly 12% observed a single time. This sample comprised whole blood, obtained at baseline. The receptors were gathered from an adult who was a healthcare worker with PCR-confirmed SARS-CoV-2 infection or an uninfected control (not recorded which).

This clonotype was seen a handful of times. DNA of the CDR3: TGTGCCAGCAGCTCCTCAGGGCCCGGGGAGCTGTTTTTT. It is translated as CASSSSGPGELFF. The J gene is TRBJ2-2, the V gene TRBV7-3; D is perhaps TRBD1 (5 bases). Germline values: CDR1 SGHTA, CDR2 FQGTGA. This CDR3 comprises 13 residues. Trimming removed 4 bases at V and 6 bases at J, with 9 bases between.

This clonotype was counted a few times. This rearrangement joins TRBV19 to TRBJ1-5; no clear D gene. There are 12 residues in the CDR3. Deletions cut 5 bases from V and 4 bases from J, with 6 bases between. CDR1 and CDR2 from the germline V gene are LNHDA and SQIVND (reference sequence). This chain's CDR3 is CASSGRNQPQHF. The CDR3, as DNA: TGTGCCAGTAGTGGAAGAAATCAGCCCCAGCATTTT.

The CDR3 here is CSASLSLGELFF. The CDR3 DNA reads TGCAGTGCTAGCCTCAGTTTGGGGGAGCTGTTTTTT. The genes are TRBV20-1 and TRBJ2-2; no reliable D call. V was cut by 3 bases and J by 8 bases, with 10 bases left in between. Germline V gives CDR1 DFQATT, CDR2 SNEGSKA (reference sequence). CDR3 length: 12 amino acids.

The chain uses TRBV28 and TRBJ2-2, with TRBD1 matching over 7 bases. After removal of 5 bases from V and 6 bases from J, the junction contained 15 bases not matched to a gene. The CDR3 totals 17 residues. Per the germline V gene, CDR1 is MDHEN and CDR2 is SYDVKM. The CDR3 reads CASSRIRDRNKPGELFF. CDR3 DNA sequence: TGTGCCAGCAGTAGAATCCGGGACAGAAATAAACCCGGGGAGCTGTTTTTT.

This clonotype has a handful of counts. The chain links TRBV19 to TRBJ2-7; perhaps TRBD1 as D (5 bases). Germline CDR1 and CDR2: LNHDA and SQIVND (reference sequence). The CDR3 length is 15 residues. V lost 3 bases and J lost 0, with 12 bases in between. CDR3 DNA: TGTGCCAGTAGTATCCCTGGGGCAGTCTCCTACGAGCAGTACTTC. Its protein is CASSIPGAVSYEQYF.

The rearrangement uses TRBV7-9 and TRBJ2-1; no clear D gene. Per the germline V gene, CDR1 is SEHNR and CDR2 is FQNEAQ (reference sequence). The ends were cut back, 1 base at V and 7 bases at J, with 11 bases in the middle. The CDR3 extends over 14 amino acids. The CDR3 region has the DNA TGTGCCAGCAGCTTAGATTCAGGATGGAATGAGCAGTTCTTC. Its protein product is CASSLDSGWNEQFF.

The V and J genes are TRBV12-3 or TRBV12-4 and TRBJ2-1; no reliable D call. Trimming pared 6 bases from V and 3 bases from J, leaving 9 bases between. The CDR3 length is 13 residues. In nucleotides, the CDR3 is TGTGCCAGCAGGCCATCGCACTACAATGAGCAGTTCTTC. It codes for CASRPSHYNEQFF.

V usage is TRBV30 and J usage is TRBJ2-3; no clear D gene. V was clipped by 3 bases and J by 6 bases, with 10 bases between them. Germline values: CDR1 GTSNPN, CDR2 SVGIG (reference sequence). The CDR3 contains 12 residues. This chain's CDR3 is CAWSRASDTQYF. CDR3 nucleotide sequence: TGTGCCTGGAGCCGGGCCTCTGATACGCAGTATTTT.

This clonotype was detected only a few times. The rearrangement links TRBV7-2 to TRBJ2-5; 7 bases agree with TRBD2. J lost 5 bases, V lost 2 bases, and 8 bases had no gene match. Looked up from germline, CDR1 is SGHTA and CDR2 is FQGNSA. The CDR3 runs 15 residues. The chain's CDR3 is CASSLSGTIPETQYF. Here the CDR3 DNA reads TGTGCCAGCAGCTTAAGCGGGACTATCCCGGAGACCCAGTACTTC.

This clonotype was counted between two and nine times. V and J are TRBV7-2 and TRBJ2-7; D might be TRBD1 (5 bases). The CDR3 extends over 15 amino acids. Germline values: CDR1 SGHTA, CDR2 FQGNSA. With 0 bases removed from V and 4 bases from J, the gap between germline ends came to 13 bases. In DNA, the CDR3 is TGTGCCAGCAGCTTAGCAGGGGCCTCGAGATACGAGCAGTACTTC. Translated, it gives CASSLAGASRYEQYF.